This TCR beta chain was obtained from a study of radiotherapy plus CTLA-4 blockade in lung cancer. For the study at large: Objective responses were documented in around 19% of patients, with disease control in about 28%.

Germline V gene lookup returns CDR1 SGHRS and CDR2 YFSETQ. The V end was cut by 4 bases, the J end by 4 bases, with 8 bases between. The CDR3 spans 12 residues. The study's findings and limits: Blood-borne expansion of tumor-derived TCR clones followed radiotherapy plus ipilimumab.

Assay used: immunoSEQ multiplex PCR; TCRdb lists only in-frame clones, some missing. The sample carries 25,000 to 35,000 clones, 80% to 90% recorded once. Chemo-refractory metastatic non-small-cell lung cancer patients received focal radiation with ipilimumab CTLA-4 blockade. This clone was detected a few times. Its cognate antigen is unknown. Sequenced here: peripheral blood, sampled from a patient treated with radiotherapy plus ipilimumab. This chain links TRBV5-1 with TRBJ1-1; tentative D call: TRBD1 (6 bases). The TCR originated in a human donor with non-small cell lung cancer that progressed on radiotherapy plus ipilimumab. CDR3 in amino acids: CASSPTGTEAFF. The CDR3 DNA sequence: TGCGCCAGCAGCCCGACAGGCACTGAAGCTTTCTTT.